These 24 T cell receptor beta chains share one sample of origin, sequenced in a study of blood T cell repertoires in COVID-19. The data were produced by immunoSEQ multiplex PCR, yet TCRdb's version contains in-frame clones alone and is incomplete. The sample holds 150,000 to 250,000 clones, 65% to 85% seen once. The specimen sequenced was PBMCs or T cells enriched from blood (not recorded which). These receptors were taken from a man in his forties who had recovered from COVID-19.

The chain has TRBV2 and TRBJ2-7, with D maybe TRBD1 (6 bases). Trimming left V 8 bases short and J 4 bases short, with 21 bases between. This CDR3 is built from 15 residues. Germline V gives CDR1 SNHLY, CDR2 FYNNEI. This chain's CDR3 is CASAADRSGTYEQYF. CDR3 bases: TGTGCCAGCGCAGCCGACAGGTCTGGAACGTACGAGCAGTACTTC.

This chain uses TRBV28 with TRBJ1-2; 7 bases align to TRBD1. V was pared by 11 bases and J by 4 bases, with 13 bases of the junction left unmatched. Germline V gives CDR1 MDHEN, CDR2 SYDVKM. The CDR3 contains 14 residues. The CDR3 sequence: CAVPGGRLGYGYTF. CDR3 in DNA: TGTGCCGTGCCAGGGGGGCGCCTAGGCTATGGCTACACCTTC.

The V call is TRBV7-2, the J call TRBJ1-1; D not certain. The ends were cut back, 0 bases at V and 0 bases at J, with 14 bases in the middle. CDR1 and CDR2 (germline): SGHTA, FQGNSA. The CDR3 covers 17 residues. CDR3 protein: CASSLARELYVNTEAFF. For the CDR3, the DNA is TGTGCCAGCAGCTTAGCTCGGGAACTTTACGTGAACACTGAAGCTTTCTTT.

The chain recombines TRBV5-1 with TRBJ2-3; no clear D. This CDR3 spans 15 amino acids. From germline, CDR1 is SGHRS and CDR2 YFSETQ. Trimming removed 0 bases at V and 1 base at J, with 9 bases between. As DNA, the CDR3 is TGCGCCAGCAGCTTGGATTATCCAGGCACAGATACGCAGTATTTT. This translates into CASSLDYPGTDTQYF.

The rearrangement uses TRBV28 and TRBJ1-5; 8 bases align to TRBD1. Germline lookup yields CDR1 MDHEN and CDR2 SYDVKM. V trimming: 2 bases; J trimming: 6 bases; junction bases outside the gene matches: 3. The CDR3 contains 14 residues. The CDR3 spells CASSLPGGSQPQHF. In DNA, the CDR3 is TGTGCCAGCAGTTTACCAGGGGGCAGTCAGCCCCAGCATTTT.

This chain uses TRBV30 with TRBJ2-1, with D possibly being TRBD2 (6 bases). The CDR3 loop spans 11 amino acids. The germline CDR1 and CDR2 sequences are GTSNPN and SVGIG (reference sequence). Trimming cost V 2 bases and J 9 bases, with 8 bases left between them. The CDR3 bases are TGTGCCTGGAGTCTGGGGGGTGAGCAGTTCTTC. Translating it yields CAWSLGGEQFF.

CDR3 in DNA: TGCGCCAGCAGCTCTACCACCCCGGGACAGCACATGAACACTGAAGCTTTCTTT. It codes for CASSSTTPGQHMNTEAFF. V gene TRBV5-1 combines with J gene TRBJ1-1; 7 bases match TRBD1. Germline V lookup: CDR1 SGHRS, CDR2 YFSETQ. The CDR3 has 18 amino acids. Trimming removed 3 bases from V and 0 bases from J; junction bases left unmatched: 14. The full variable domain, its missing parts supplied by reference TRBV5-1 and TRBJ1-1, is KAGVTQTPRYLIKTRGQQVTLSCSPISGHRSVSWYQQTPGQGLQFLFEYFSETQRNKGNFPGRFSGRQFSNSRSEMNVSTLELGDSALYLCASSSTTPGQHMNTEAFFGQGTRLTVV.

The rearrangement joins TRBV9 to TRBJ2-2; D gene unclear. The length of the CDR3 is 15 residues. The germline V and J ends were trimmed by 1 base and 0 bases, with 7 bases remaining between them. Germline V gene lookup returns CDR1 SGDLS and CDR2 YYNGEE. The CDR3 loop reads CASSVMAANTGELFF. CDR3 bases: TGTGCCAGCAGCGTAATGGCAGCGAACACCGGGGAGCTGTTTTTT.

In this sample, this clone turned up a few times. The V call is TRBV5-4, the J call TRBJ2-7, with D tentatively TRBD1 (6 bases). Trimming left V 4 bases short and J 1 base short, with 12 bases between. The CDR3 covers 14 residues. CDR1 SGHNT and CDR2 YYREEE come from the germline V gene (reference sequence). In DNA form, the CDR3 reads TGTGCCAGCAGCGCCCGGGACACTTCCTACGAGCAGTACTTC. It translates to CASSARDTSYEQYF. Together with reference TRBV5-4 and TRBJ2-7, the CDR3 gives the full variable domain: ETGVTQSPTHLIKTRGQQVTLRCSSQSGHNTVSWYQQALGQGPQFIFQYYREEENGRGNFPPRFSGLQFPNYSSELNVNALELDDSALYLCASSARDTSYEQYFGPGTRLTVT.

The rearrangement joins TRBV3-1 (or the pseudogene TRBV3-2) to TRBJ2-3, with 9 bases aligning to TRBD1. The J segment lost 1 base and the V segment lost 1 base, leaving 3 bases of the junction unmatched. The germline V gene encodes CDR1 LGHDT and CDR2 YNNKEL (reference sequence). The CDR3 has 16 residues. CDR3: CASSQAGTGRTDTQYF. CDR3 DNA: TGTGCCAGCAGCCAAGCCGGGACAGGGCGCACAGATACGCAGTATTTT.

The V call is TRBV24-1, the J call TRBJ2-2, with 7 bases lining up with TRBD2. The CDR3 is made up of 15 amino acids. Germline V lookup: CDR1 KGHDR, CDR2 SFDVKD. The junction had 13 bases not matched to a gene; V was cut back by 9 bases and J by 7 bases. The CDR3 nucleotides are TGTGCCACCCAGCCTCCGGGGGGTTCAAGCGGGGAGCTGTTTTTT. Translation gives CATQPPGGSSGELFF.

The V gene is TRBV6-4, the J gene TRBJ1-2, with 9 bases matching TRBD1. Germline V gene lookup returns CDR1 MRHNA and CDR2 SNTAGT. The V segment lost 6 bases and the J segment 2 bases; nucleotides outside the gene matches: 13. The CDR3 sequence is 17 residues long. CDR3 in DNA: TGTGCCAGCAGACTAGCCCCACCGGGACAGGGAAACTATGGCTACACCTTC. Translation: CASRLAPPGQGNYGYTF.

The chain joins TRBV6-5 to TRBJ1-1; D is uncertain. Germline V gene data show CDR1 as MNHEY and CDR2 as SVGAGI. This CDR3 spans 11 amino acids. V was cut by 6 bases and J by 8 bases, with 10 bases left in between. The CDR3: CASSMGREAFF. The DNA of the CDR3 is TGTGCCAGCAGCATGGGCAGGGAAGCTTTCTTT.

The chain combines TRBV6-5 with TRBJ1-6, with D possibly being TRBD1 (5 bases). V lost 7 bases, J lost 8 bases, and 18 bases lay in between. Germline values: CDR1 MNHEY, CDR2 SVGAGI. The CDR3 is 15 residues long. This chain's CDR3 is CASTRGHPGDSPLHF. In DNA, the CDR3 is TGTGCCAGCACCCGTGGACATCCGGGGGATTCACCCCTCCACTTT.

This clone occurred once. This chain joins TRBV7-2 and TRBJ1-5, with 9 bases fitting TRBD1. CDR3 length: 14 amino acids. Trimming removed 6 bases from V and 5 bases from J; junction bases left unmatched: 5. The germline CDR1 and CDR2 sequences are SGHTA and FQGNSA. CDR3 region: CASSLRTGDQPQHF. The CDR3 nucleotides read TGTGCCAGCAGTCTTAGGACAGGGGATCAGCCCCAGCATTTT. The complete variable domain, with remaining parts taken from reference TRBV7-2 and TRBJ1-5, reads GAGVSQSPSNKVTEKGKDVELRCDPISGHTALYWYRQSLGQGLEFLIYFQGNSAPDKSGLPSDRFSAERTGGSVSTLTIQRTQQEDSAVYLCASSLRTGDQPQHFGDGTRLSIL.

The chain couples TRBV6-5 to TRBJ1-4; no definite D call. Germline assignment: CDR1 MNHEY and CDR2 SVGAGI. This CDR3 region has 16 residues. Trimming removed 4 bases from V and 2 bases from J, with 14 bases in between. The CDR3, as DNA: TGTGCCAGCAGTTCTTTCTCTCGCGGGACTAATGAAAAACTGTTTTTT. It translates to CASSSFSRGTNEKLFF.

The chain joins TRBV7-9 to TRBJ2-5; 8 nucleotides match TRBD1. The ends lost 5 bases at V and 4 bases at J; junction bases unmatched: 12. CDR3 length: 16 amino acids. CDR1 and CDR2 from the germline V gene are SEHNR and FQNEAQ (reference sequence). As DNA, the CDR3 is TGTGCCAGCAGCCCCGGAGGACAGGGCGTCCGAGAGACCCAGTACTTC. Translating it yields CASSPGGQGVRETQYF.

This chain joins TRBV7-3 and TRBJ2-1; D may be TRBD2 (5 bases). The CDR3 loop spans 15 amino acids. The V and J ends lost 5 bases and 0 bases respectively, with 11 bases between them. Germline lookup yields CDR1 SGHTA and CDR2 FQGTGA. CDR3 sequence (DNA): TGTGCCAGCAGCCTGACGGGGAGCTCCTACAATGAGCAGTTCTTC. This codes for CASSLTGSSYNEQFF.

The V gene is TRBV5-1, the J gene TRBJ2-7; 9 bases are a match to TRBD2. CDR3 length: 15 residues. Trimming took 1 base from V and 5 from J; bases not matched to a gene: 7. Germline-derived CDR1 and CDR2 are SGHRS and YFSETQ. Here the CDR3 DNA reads TGCGCCAGCAGCTTGTTGCGGGGGGGCGTAGACGAGCAGTACTTC. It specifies CASSLLRGGVDEQYF.

The CDR3 sequence: CASSHSTDTEAFF. In DNA, the CDR3 is TGTGCCAGCAGCCACTCGACTGACACTGAAGCTTTCTTT. V and J are TRBV12-3 or TRBV12-4 and TRBJ1-1; D is unresolved. Trimming removed 6 bases at V and 3 bases at J, with 11 bases between. There are 13 residues in the CDR3.

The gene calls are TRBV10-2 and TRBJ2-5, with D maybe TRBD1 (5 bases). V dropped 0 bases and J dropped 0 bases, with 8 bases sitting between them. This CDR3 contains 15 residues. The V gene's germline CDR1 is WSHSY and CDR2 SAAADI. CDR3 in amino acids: CASSESGHNQETQYF. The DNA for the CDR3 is TGCGCCAGCAGTGAGTCAGGACACAACCAAGAGACCCAGTACTTC.

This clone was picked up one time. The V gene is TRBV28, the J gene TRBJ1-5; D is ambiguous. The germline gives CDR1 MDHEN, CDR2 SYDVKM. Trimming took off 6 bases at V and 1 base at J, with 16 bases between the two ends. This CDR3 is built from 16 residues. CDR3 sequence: CASSLPGRYSNQPQHF. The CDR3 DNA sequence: TGTGCCAGCAGCCTTCCCGGCAGGTACAGCAATCAGCCCCAGCATTTT.

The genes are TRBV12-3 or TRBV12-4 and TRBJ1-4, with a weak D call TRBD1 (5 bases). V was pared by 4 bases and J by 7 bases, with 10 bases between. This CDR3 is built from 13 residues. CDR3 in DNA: TGTGCCAGCAGTTGGGGGGAAGGTGAAAAACTGTTTTTT. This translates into CASSWGEGEKLFF.

The CDR3 bases are TGTGCCAGCAGCCTGAGAGCAGGGACCGGGGAGCTGTTTTTT. Protein sequence: CASSLRAGTGELFF. The chain recombines TRBV5-6 with TRBJ2-2; a weak D match, TRBD1 (5 bases). The germline V and J ends were trimmed by 4 bases and 5 bases, with 12 bases remaining between them. The germline CDR1 and CDR2 sequences are SGHDT and YYEEEE. CDR3 length: 14 amino acids.